This entry lists 4 T cell receptor beta chains sequenced from one sample in a study of T cell clones after liver transplantation. The table came from immunoSEQ multiplex PCR; TCRdb's copy has only in-frame clones and leaves some out. In the table there are fewer than 25,000 clones, approximately 89% of which are singletons. Specimen: CD8+ T cells from blood, collected before liver transplant. All receptors derive from a human donor who received a liver transplant.

The rearrangement links TRBV4-1 to TRBJ2-2; TRBD1 might be the D (6 bases). Looked up from germline, CDR1 is MGHRA and CDR2 is YSYEKL. Trimming pared 3 bases from V and 4 bases from J, leaving 15 bases between. This CDR3 has 16 amino acids. In DNA form, the CDR3 reads TGCGCCAGCAGCCATTCACCGACAGGCCTCACCGGGGAGCTGTTTTTT. Translation gives CASSHSPTGLTGELFF.

The chain carries TRBV13 and TRBJ1-2, with D hard to call. Germline CDR1 and CDR2: PRHDT and FYEKMQ (reference sequence). Trimming took off 2 bases at V and 4 bases at J, with 11 bases between the two ends. The CDR3 consists of 14 residues. The CDR3 loop reads CASSLMGPGYGYTF. CDR3 sequence (DNA): TGTGCCAGCAGCTTAATGGGTCCGGGCTATGGCTACACCTTC.

The genes are TRBV9 and TRBJ2-7, with 9 bases fitting TRBD1. CDR1 and CDR2 (germline): SGDLS, YYNGEE. The length of the CDR3 is 14 residues. With 4 bases clipped from V and 3 bases from J, the junction kept 5 bases outside the gene matches. CDR3 region: CASSPRDRVYEQYF. CDR3 in DNA: TGTGCCAGCAGCCCCCGGGACAGGGTCTACGAGCAGTACTTC.

This clone is a singleton in its sample. V gene TRBV29-1 combines with J gene TRBJ1-1; no clear D. The germline gives CDR1 SQVTM, CDR2 ANQGSEA. V dropped 5 bases and J dropped 5 bases, with 6 bases sitting between them. The CDR3 covers 10 residues. The CDR3 here is CSVLVTEAFF. The CDR3 DNA follows: TGCAGCGTTCTAGTGACTGAAGCTTTCTTT.